The 5 T cell receptor beta chains listed next were all sequenced from one sample in a study of persistence of HIV-infected CD4 T cells. Overlapping HIV-1 Gag 15-mer peptides at 0.85 to 1 ug per peptide per mL were used. Sorted nonresponding memory CD4+ T cells were CD40L-negative, CD69-negative, CD45RO-high. The libraries were made with immunoSEQ version 4 in survey mode. Libraries were prepared by immunoSEQ multiplex PCR; TCRdb keeps only in-frame clonotypes and omits some of them. The table records about 36,000 clones, 75% to 85% of them present only once. These TCRs are of unknown antigen specificity. The material was cultured CD4+ T cells from PBMCs, obtained from a patient who received antiretroviral therapy. These receptors came from an adult with HIV. The donor label of this sample is uncertain.

A single count supports this clone. J is TRBJ1-1 and V is TRBV10-1; D perhaps matches TRBD1 (5 bases). CDR1 and CDR2 (germline): WNHNN, SYGVQD (reference sequence). The V and J ends lost 4 bases and 3 bases respectively, with 9 bases between them. CDR3 length: 13 residues. As DNA, the CDR3 is TGCGCCAGCAGTGGAGCAGGGCACACTGAAGCTTTCTTT. It is translated as CASSGAGHTEAFF.

This chain uses TRBV7-2 with TRBJ1-5, with TRBD1 as a possible D gene (5 bases). V was clipped by 1 base and J by 8 bases, with 18 bases between them. Germline CDR1 SGHTA, CDR2 FQGNSA. The CDR3 is 16 amino acids. CDR3 residues: CASSLDRMGGRKPQHF. The CDR3 DNA reads as TGTGCCAGCAGCTTAGATCGTATGGGGGGTCGAAAGCCCCAGCATTTT.

In this sample, this clone turned up a few times. The V and J genes are TRBV5-1 and TRBJ1-4; 9 bases match TRBD1. The CDR3 has 15 amino acids. Germline V CDR1 and CDR2: SGHRS, YFSETQ. V shed 4 bases, J shed 6 bases, and the junction held 7 bases outside the gene matches. The chain's CDR3 is CASSPGQGWDEKLFF. For the CDR3, the DNA is TGCGCCAGCAGCCCCGGACAGGGGTGGGATGAAAAACTGTTTTTT.

The chain has TRBV30 and TRBJ2-3; TRBD1 or TRBD2 may be the D gene (5 bases each). The CDR3 contains 14 residues. Germline CDR1 and CDR2: GTSNPN and SVGIG (reference sequence). Trimming took off 3 bases at V and 1 base at J, with 11 bases between the two ends. The CDR3 coding sequence is TGTGCCTGGAGACCAGTGGGGGGCACAGATACGCAGTATTTT. Its protein product is CAWRPVGGTDTQYF.

V usage is TRBV6-1 and J usage is TRBJ2-7, with TRBD1 matching over 11 bases. This CDR3 spans 15 amino acids. With V trimmed by 6 bases and J by 5 bases, 9 bases remained unmatched. Germline values: CDR1 MNHNS, CDR2 SASEGT. The CDR3 coding sequence is TGTGCCAGCAGAACCGGACAGGGGGCTTTCCACGAGCAGTACGTC. Translated: CASRTGQGAFHEQYV.